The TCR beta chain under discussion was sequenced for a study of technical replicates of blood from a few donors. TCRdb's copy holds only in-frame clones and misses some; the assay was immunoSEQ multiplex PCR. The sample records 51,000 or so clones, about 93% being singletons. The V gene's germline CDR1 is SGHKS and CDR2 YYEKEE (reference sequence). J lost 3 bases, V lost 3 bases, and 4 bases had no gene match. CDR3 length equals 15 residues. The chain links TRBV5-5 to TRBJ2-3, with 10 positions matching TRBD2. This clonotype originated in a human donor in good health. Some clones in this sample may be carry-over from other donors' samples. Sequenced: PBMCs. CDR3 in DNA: TGTGCCAGCAGCTATCTAGCGGGAGTAACAGATACGCAGTATTTT. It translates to CASSYLAGVTDTQYF.